Listed here are 20 T cell receptor beta chains from one sample, sequenced in a study of cytomegalovirus exposure and HLA in healthy donors. Use of 60 Vbeta and 13 Jbeta primers characterized the PCR. Generated by immunoSEQ multiplex PCR, the TCRdb table keeps only in-frame clones and is missing some. The sample consists of 100,000 to 150,000 clones, about three quarters of them appearing once. The specimen was PBMCs. The receptors derive from a woman under 40 in good health and CMV-seronegative.

The V and J genes are TRBV9 and TRBJ2-7; no reliable D call. The germline gives CDR1 SGDLS, CDR2 YYNGEE. The germline V and J ends were trimmed by 4 bases and 3 bases, with 14 bases remaining between them. This CDR3 contains 14 residues. This CDR3 reads CASSPLRASYEQYF. CDR3 nucleotide sequence: TGTGCCAGCAGCCCCCTAAGAGCTAGCTACGAGCAGTACTTC. Complete variable domain (other parts from reference TRBV9 and TRBJ2-7): DSGVTQTPKHLITATGQRVTLRCSPRSGDLSVYWYQQSLDQGLQFLIQYYNGEERAKGNILERFSAQQFPDLHSELNLSSLELGDSALYFCASSPLRASYEQYFGPGTRLTVT.

The chain employs TRBV14 and TRBJ2-7; possibly TRBD2 for D (6 bases). Germline-derived CDR1 and CDR2 are SGHDN and FVKESK. V shed 3 bases and J shed 5 bases, with 20 bases lying between them. This CDR3 spans 16 amino acids. In DNA, the CDR3 is TGTGCCAGCAGCCACGGAAGCGTCGGGGGAATGGACGAGCAGTACTTC. Translating gives CASSHGSVGGMDEQYF.

The chain has TRBV12-5 and TRBJ2-7, with TRBD2 matching 11 bases. Germline lookup yields CDR1 LGHNT and CDR2 FRNRAP. The ends lost 2 bases at V and 3 bases at J; junction bases unmatched: 3. The CDR3 is 15 residues long. The CDR3 is CASGLTSGGFYEQYF. The CDR3 DNA is TGTGCTAGTGGTTTGACTAGCGGGGGTTTCTACGAGCAGTACTTC.

This chain uses TRBV28 with TRBJ2-3; 7 positions agree with TRBD2. The ends lost 7 bases at V and 4 bases at J; junction bases unmatched: 8. The CDR3 covers 14 residues. The germline CDR1 and CDR2 sequences are MDHEN and SYDVKM. The CDR3 DNA follows: TGTGCCAGCACCCAGTCGGGAGGCGCAGATACGCAGTATTTT. It yields the protein CASTQSGGADTQYF.

This clone was found a few times. V gene TRBV7-2 combines with J gene TRBJ1-2, with D hard to call. V was clipped by 2 bases and J by 4 bases, with 8 bases between them. This CDR3 region has 13 residues. Germline CDR1 reads SGHTA; CDR2 reads FQGNSA. CDR3 residues: CASSLNVVYGYTF. The CDR3 DNA is TGTGCCAGCAGCTTAAATGTCGTCTATGGCTACACCTTC.

The chain employs TRBV2 and TRBJ2-1, with 12 bases aligning to TRBD2. The V and J ends lost 6 bases and 4 bases, in that order; junction bases with no gene match: 7. CDR1 and CDR2 (germline): SNHLY, FYNNEI. This CDR3 region has 16 residues. DNA for the CDR3: TGTGCCAGCAGCTCTCCCCTAGCGGGAGGGTACAATGAGCAGTTCTTC. Translated, it gives CASSSPLAGGYNEQFF. The full variable domain, its missing parts supplied by reference TRBV2 and TRBJ2-1, is EPEVTQTPSHQVTQMGQEVILRCVPISNHLYFYWYRQILGQKVEFLVSFYNNEISEKSEIFDDQFSVERPDGSNFTLKIRSTKLEDSAMYFCASSSPLAGGYNEQFFGPGTRLTVL.

This chain connects TRBV30 to TRBJ1-5, with 7 bases matching TRBD1. V shed 0 bases and J 2 bases; nucleotides not matched to a gene: 4. From germline, CDR1 is GTSNPN and CDR2 SVGIG (reference sequence). The CDR3 sequence is 15 residues long. The CDR3: CAWSVPTGRNQPQHF. CDR3 coding DNA: TGTGCCTGGAGTGTACCGACAGGGCGCAATCAGCCCCAGCATTTT.

The chain joins TRBV9 to TRBJ1-2, with a possible D match to TRBD1 (6 bases). This CDR3 is 15 amino acids long. Germline V gene sequence: CDR1 SGDLS, CDR2 YYNGEE. The ends were cut back, 3 bases at V and 12 bases at J, with 24 bases in the middle. The CDR3 spells CASSAVTGEFDEDTF. The CDR3 nucleotides read TGTGCCAGCAGCGCCGTGACAGGAGAATTTGATGAGGACACCTTC. The full variable domain, in which reference TRBV9 and TRBJ1-2 provide the parts outside the CDR3, is DSGVTQTPKHLITATGQRVTLRCSPRSGDLSVYWYQQSLDQGLQFLIQYYNGEERAKGNILERFSAQQFPDLHSELNLSSLELGDSALYFCASSAVTGEFDEDTFGSGTRLTVV.

The chain couples TRBV7-2 to TRBJ1-6; D not certain. The germline V gene encodes CDR1 SGHTA and CDR2 FQGNSA. This CDR3 contains 15 residues. Trimming took off 0 bases at V and 6 bases at J, with 9 bases between the two ends. This CDR3 is CASSLAAGLNSPLHF. CDR3 bases: TGTGCCAGCAGCTTAGCGGCAGGACTTAATTCACCCCTCCACTTT.

The sample holds one count of this clone. V gene TRBV18 combines with J gene TRBJ2-7; 8 bases line up with TRBD2. J gave up 0 bases and V 1 base, and 5 bases lay outside the gene matches. The V gene's germline CDR1 is KGHSH and CDR2 LQKENI. The CDR3 spans 16 residues. The CDR3 DNA reads TGTGCCAGCTCACCACGGTCGAGCGGGAGCTCCTACGAGCAGTACTTC. Translating it yields CASSPRSSGSSYEQYF.

J is TRBJ1-4 and V is TRBV6-1; maybe TRBD1 (5 bases). The V and J ends lost 3 bases and 0 bases respectively, with 11 bases between them. Germline V lookup: CDR1 MNHNS, CDR2 SASEGT. The CDR3 length is 16 residues. The CDR3, as DNA: TGTGCCAGCAGTGACGTAGGGGAAGCAACTAATGAAAAACTGTTTTTT. Protein: CASSDVGEATNEKLFF.

V and J are TRBV30 and TRBJ2-3; the D gene is possibly TRBD1 (6 bases). V gave up 0 bases and J gave up 5 bases, with 18 bases separating them. The CDR3 runs 16 residues. Germline-derived CDR1 and CDR2 are GTSNPN and SVGIG (reference sequence). In DNA form, the CDR3 reads TGTGCCTGGAGTGTACGTCGGCAGGGGATTGGAGATACGCAGTATTTT. Translated, it gives CAWSVRRQGIGDTQYF.

The chain combines TRBV7-9 with TRBJ1-5, with D possibly TRBD1 on 6 matching bases. This CDR3 comprises 15 residues. V was trimmed by 3 bases and J by 7 bases, leaving 16 bases between them. The germline V gene encodes CDR1 SEHNR and CDR2 FQNEAQ (reference sequence). The CDR3 coding sequence is TGTGCCAGCAGCTTCGGGGAGGGGGGCTTACAGCCCCAGCATTTT. Amino acids: CASSFGEGGLQPQHF. Supplemented by reference TRBV7-9 and TRBJ1-5, the full variable domain reads DTGVSQNPRHKITKRGQNVTFRCDPISEHNRLYWYRQTLGQGPEFLTYFQNEAQLEKSRLLSDRFSAERPKGSFSTLEIQRTEQGDSAMYLCASSFGEGGLQPQHFGDGTRLSIL.

The gene calls are TRBV5-4 and TRBJ2-3, with D possibly being TRBD2 (6 bases). In germline, CDR1 is SGHNT, CDR2 YYREEE (reference sequence). The CDR3 totals 14 residues. The V gene lost 0 bases and the J gene lost 1 base, with 6 bases spanning the gap. The CDR3 reads CASSLGGGTDTQYF. CDR3 DNA: TGTGCCAGCAGCTTGGGGGGGGGCACAGATACGCAGTATTTT.

This chain links TRBV5-1 with TRBJ1-5, with D possibly being TRBD1 (5 bases). The length of the CDR3 is 14 residues. Per germline, CDR1 SGHRS and CDR2 YFSETQ. Deletions cut 4 bases from V and 2 bases from J, with 10 bases between. The CDR3 reads CASSRTGGNQPQHF. DNA for the CDR3: TGCGCCAGCAGCCGGACGGGGGGCAATCAGCCCCAGCATTTT.

V usage is TRBV5-8 and J usage is TRBJ2-1; 9 bases are a match to TRBD2. Trimming cost V 5 bases and J 8 bases; bases outside gene matches: 11. This CDR3 has 15 residues. Germline CDR1 is SGHTS and CDR2 is YDEGEE. The CDR3 DNA follows: TGTGCCAGCAGTTCTCCGGGACTAGCTCTTTATGAGCAGTTCTTC. Amino acid sequence: CASSSPGLALYEQFF.

The table lists this clone with a few counts. The chain carries TRBV5-1 and TRBJ1-1; TRBD1 is a possible D gene (6 bases). CDR1 is SGHRS, CDR2 YFSETQ, per germline. This CDR3 comprises 15 residues. Trimming left V 4 bases short and J 0 bases short, with 13 bases between. The CDR3 protein is CASSPGQLMNTEAFF. The CDR3 nucleotides read TGCGCCAGCAGCCCCGGACAGCTCATGAACACTGAAGCTTTCTTT.

J is TRBJ2-2 and V is TRBV5-4; TRBD2 matches at 14 bases. V was pared by 5 bases and J by 4 bases, with 4 bases of the junction left unmatched. CDR1 is SGHNT and CDR2 is YYREEE in the germline V gene (reference sequence). The CDR3 length is 16 residues. The CDR3 DNA follows: TGTGCCAGCAGGACTAGCGGGGGGGCCGTCACCGGGGAGCTGTTTTTT. It encodes CASRTSGGAVTGELFF.

The rearrangement uses TRBV30 and TRBJ2-1; tentatively, D is TRBD2 (5 bases). Germline-derived CDR1 and CDR2 are GTSNPN and SVGIG (reference sequence). Trimming shortened V by 5 bases and J by 10 bases, and 18 bases separated the two germline ends. The CDR3 is 13 amino acids. The CDR3 DNA follows: TGTGCCTGGGGGAAGATGGATGGCGGGGAGCAGTTCTTC. This sequence encodes CAWGKMDGGEQFF.

The rearrangement uses TRBV29-1 and TRBJ1-1, with D hard to call. The CDR3 is 11 amino acids. V lost 4 bases, J lost 4 bases, and 7 bases lay in between. The V gene's germline CDR1 is SQVTM and CDR2 ANQGSEA. CDR3: CSVVGATEAFF. The CDR3 DNA is TGCAGCGTTGTCGGTGCCACTGAAGCTTTCTTT.